This is a list of T cell receptor beta chains from one sample in a study of blood T cell repertoires in COVID-19. Here immunoSEQ multiplex PCR was the method, and the copy in TCRdb shows in-frame clones only, minus some. Here the sample spans tens of thousands of clones, more than 60% being singletons. Sequenced: peripheral blood. These receptor sequences come from a man aged 70 or older with acute or convalescent COVID-19. The CDR3 runs from the conserved cysteine through the conserved F or W. Fields, in order: CDR3 length, D gene, J gene, clone size, V gene, CDR3 DNA, CDR3 protein. A D gene is named only where the DNA matches it firmly. Expanded clones are given a class, and other clones once, few, many or no size at all.

len: 16
d_gene: TRBD2
j_gene: TRBJ2-3
abundance: -
v_gene: TRBV6-2/TRBV6-3
CDR3nt: TGTGCCAGCAGTTACGATAGCGGGGTCCTAACAGATACGCAGTATTTT
CDR3aa: CASSYDSGVLTDTQYF

len: 15
d_gene: TRBD2
j_gene: TRBJ2-1
abundance: -
v_gene: TRBV16
CDR3nt: TGTGCCAGCAGCCAATCGGGACTAGCGGGGGTTGAGCAGTTCTTC
CDR3aa: CASSQSGLAGVEQFF

len: 17
d_gene: TRBD1
j_gene: TRBJ2-7
abundance: -
v_gene: TRBV7-9
CDR3nt: TGTGCCAGCAGCTTTTGGACAGGGGGCCCTCCCTCCTACGAGCAGTACTTC
CDR3aa: CASSFWTGGPPSYEQYF

len: 12
d_gene: -
j_gene: TRBJ1-2
abundance: -
v_gene: TRBV18
CDR3nt: TGTGCCAGCTCACCGGGGGGGGACGGCTACACCTTC
CDR3aa: CASSPGGDGYTF

len: 15
d_gene: TRBD1
j_gene: TRBJ1-5
abundance: -
v_gene: TRBV18
CDR3nt: TGTGCCAGCTCACCTGACAGGGGGACGGATCAGCCCCAGCATTTT
CDR3aa: CASSPDRGTDQPQHF

len: 16
d_gene: TRBD1
j_gene: TRBJ1-5
abundance: -
v_gene: TRBV15
CDR3nt: TGTGCCACCAGCAGGGCTCCGGGACAGTTCAATCAGCCCCAGCATTTT
CDR3aa: CATSRAPGQFNQPQHF

len: 13
d_gene: -
j_gene: TRBJ2-1
abundance: -
v_gene: TRBV10-3
CDR3nt: TGTGCCATCAGCGCCGTAGTGGGGCATGAGCAGTTCTTC
CDR3aa: CAISAVVGHEQFF

len: 11
d_gene: TRBD1
j_gene: TRBJ1-2
abundance: -
v_gene: TRBV6-5
CDR3nt: TGTGCCAGCAGCGAGACAGGGTACCAGACTTTC
CDR3aa: CASSETGYQTF

len: 16
d_gene: -
j_gene: TRBJ1-6
abundance: few
v_gene: TRBV4-2
CDR3nt: TGTGCCAGCAGCCAAGACCCGGCAGGGCGAGATTCACCCCTCCACTTT
CDR3aa: CASSQDPAGRDSPLHF

len: 14
d_gene: -
j_gene: TRBJ1-1
abundance: -
v_gene: TRBV28
CDR3nt: TGTGCCATAAGAGGAGGAGGCCGGGACACTGAAGCTTTCTTT
CDR3aa: CAIRGGGRDTEAFF

len: 15
d_gene: -
j_gene: TRBJ1-1
abundance: -
v_gene: TRBV18
CDR3nt: TGTGCCAGCTCACCCCAAGGAGGGGACCCCACTGAAGCTTTCTTT
CDR3aa: CASSPQGGDPTEAFF

len: 15
d_gene: -
j_gene: TRBJ1-2
abundance: -
v_gene: TRBV7-9
CDR3nt: TGTGCCAGCAGCGCAGCCCCTTCACAGAACTATGGCTACACCTTC
CDR3aa: CASSAAPSQNYGYTF

len: 15
d_gene: TRBD2
j_gene: TRBJ2-3
abundance: few
v_gene: TRBV5-1
CDR3nt: TGCGCCAGCTCTCGGGCGGGGGGACTCACAGATACGCAGTATTTT
CDR3aa: CASSRAGGLTDTQYF

len: 16
d_gene: TRBD1
j_gene: TRBJ1-6
abundance: -
v_gene: TRBV13
CDR3nt: TGTGCCAGCAGCGTCGGGACAGGGGTTAATAATTCACCCCTCCACTTT
CDR3aa: CASSVGTGVNNSPLHF

len: 14
d_gene: TRBD1
j_gene: TRBJ2-3
abundance: -
v_gene: TRBV15
CDR3nt: TGTGCCACCCAGGACAGGCAACGGAGGGATACGCAGTATTTT
CDR3aa: CATQDRQRRDTQYF

len: 15
d_gene: -
j_gene: TRBJ2-3
abundance: -
v_gene: TRBV10-3
CDR3nt: TGTGCCATCAGTGATTTGGGCCCAAACACAGATACGCAGTATTTT
CDR3aa: CAISDLGPNTDTQYF

len: 13
d_gene: TRBD1
j_gene: TRBJ2-1
abundance: -
v_gene: TRBV10-1
CDR3nt: TGCGCCAGCAGTGGGGGGACAGACAATGAGCAGTTCTTC
CDR3aa: CASSGGTDNEQFF

len: 15
d_gene: TRBD1
j_gene: TRBJ1-4
abundance: -
v_gene: TRBV15
CDR3nt: TGTGCCACCAGCAGAGTTGAGACAGGGGAGGAAAAACTGTTTTTT
CDR3aa: CATSRVETGEEKLFF

len: 14
d_gene: TRBD1
j_gene: TRBJ1-3
abundance: once
v_gene: TRBV30
CDR3nt: TGTGCCTGGGGGGACAGCGCCTCTGGAAACACCATATATTTT
CDR3aa: CAWGDSASGNTIYF

len: 14
d_gene: -
j_gene: TRBJ1-1
abundance: -
v_gene: TRBV19
CDR3nt: TGTGCCAGTAGTTCCGGTATCATGAACACTGAAGCTTTCTTT
CDR3aa: CASSSGIMNTEAFF

len: 15
d_gene: TRBD1
j_gene: TRBJ1-2
abundance: -
v_gene: TRBV27
CDR3nt: TGTGCCAGCAGTTTATCACTGGGCCTCAGGGGGGGCTACACCTTC
CDR3aa: CASSLSLGLRGGYTF

len: 15
d_gene: -
j_gene: TRBJ2-7
abundance: -
v_gene: TRBV6-5
CDR3nt: TGTGCCAGCAGTATCGGGGGAAGCAGCTCCTACGAGCAGTACTTC
CDR3aa: CASSIGGSSSYEQYF

len: 14
d_gene: -
j_gene: TRBJ2-5
abundance: -
v_gene: TRBV11-1
CDR3nt: TGTGCCAGCAGTCGAGCCGAGGGCCAAGAGACCCAGTACTTC
CDR3aa: CASSRAEGQETQYF

len: 15
d_gene: TRBD2
j_gene: TRBJ2-5
abundance: -
v_gene: TRBV5-1
CDR3nt: TGCGCCAGCAGCGAACCTAGCGGGGCTCAAGAGACCCAGTACTTC
CDR3aa: CASSEPSGAQETQYF

len: 14
d_gene: -
j_gene: TRBJ2-7
abundance: -
v_gene: TRBV3-1/TRBV3-2
CDR3nt: TGTGCCAGCAGCCCCACGGGATCCGCTACTGAGCAGTACTTC
CDR3aa: CASSPTGSATEQYF

len: 17
d_gene: TRBD2
j_gene: TRBJ2-1
abundance: -
v_gene: TRBV28
CDR3nt: TGTGCCAGCAGTCCACCCAGGACTAGCGGGGACTACAATGAGCAGTTCTTC
CDR3aa: CASSPPRTSGDYNEQFF

len: 17
d_gene: TRBD2
j_gene: TRBJ2-3
abundance: -
v_gene: TRBV4-2
CDR3nt: TGTGCCAGCAGCCAACCTGGGACTAGCGGGCGCCCAGATACGCAGTATTTT
CDR3aa: CASSQPGTSGRPDTQYF

len: 14
d_gene: -
j_gene: TRBJ2-1
abundance: -
v_gene: TRBV5-6
CDR3nt: TGTGCCAGCAGCTCCGGTGGGGGGTTCTATGAGCAGTTCTTC
CDR3aa: CASSSGGGFYEQFF

len: 15
d_gene: -
j_gene: TRBJ1-6
abundance: -
v_gene: TRBV3-1/TRBV3-2
CDR3nt: TGTGCCAGCAGCCATGGGAGCTCCTATAATTCACCCCTCCACTTT
CDR3aa: CASSHGSSYNSPLHF

len: 14
d_gene: TRBD1
j_gene: TRBJ2-3
abundance: once
v_gene: TRBV18
CDR3nt: TGTGCCAGCTCACCAGACAGGGGGTCAGATACGCAGTATTTT
CDR3aa: CASSPDRGSDTQYF

len: 15
d_gene: -
j_gene: TRBJ1-2
abundance: few
v_gene: TRBV5-1
CDR3nt: TGCGCCAGCAGTTTTGGTTGGGCGACTAACTATGGCTACACCTTC
CDR3aa: CASSFGWATNYGYTF

len: 17
d_gene: TRBD1
j_gene: TRBJ2-1
abundance: -
v_gene: TRBV2
CDR3nt: TGTGCCAGCAGTGAACTGGGACAGGGGATTTCCTACAATGAGCAGTTCTTC
CDR3aa: CASSELGQGISYNEQFF

len: 14
d_gene: TRBD1
j_gene: TRBJ1-2
abundance: -
v_gene: TRBV3-1/TRBV3-2
CDR3nt: TGTGCCAGCAGCCAAGCCCTACAGGGGTATGGCTACACCTTC
CDR3aa: CASSQALQGYGYTF

len: 14
d_gene: -
j_gene: TRBJ1-1
abundance: once
v_gene: TRBV11-2
CDR3nt: TGTGCCAGCAGCTCTAACGAGGGTAGGACTGAAGCTTTCTTT
CDR3aa: CASSSNEGRTEAFF

len: 13
d_gene: TRBD2
j_gene: TRBJ2-3
abundance: -
v_gene: TRBV5-1
CDR3nt: TGCGCCAGCAGCCCCACTAGCGTCGATACGCAGTATTTT
CDR3aa: CASSPTSVDTQYF

len: 12
d_gene: TRBD1
j_gene: TRBJ1-5
abundance: -
v_gene: TRBV6-1
CDR3nt: TGTGCCAGCAGTGAAAGTATGACAGGGGCCCGTTTT
CDR3aa: CASSESMTGARF

len: 14
d_gene: -
j_gene: TRBJ2-1
abundance: -
v_gene: TRBV24-1
CDR3nt: TGTGCCACCAGTTTAGCAGGGACCTACAATGAGCAGTTCTTC
CDR3aa: CATSLAGTYNEQFF

len: 13
d_gene: -
j_gene: TRBJ2-1
abundance: -
v_gene: TRBV13
CDR3nt: TGTGCCAGCAGCTCAACAGGCTATAATGAGCAGTTCTTC
CDR3aa: CASSSTGYNEQFF

len: 16
d_gene: TRBD1
j_gene: TRBJ1-2
abundance: once
v_gene: TRBV9
CDR3nt: TGTGCCAGCAGCGTTACAGGGGCCCAAAACCACTATGGCTACACCTTC
CDR3aa: CASSVTGAQNHYGYTF

len: 14
d_gene: TRBD2
j_gene: TRBJ2-2
abundance: -
v_gene: TRBV6-6
CDR3nt: TGTGCCAGCGCCCTAGCGGGGAACACCGGGGAGCTGTTTTTT
CDR3aa: CASALAGNTGELFF

len: 15
d_gene: -
j_gene: TRBJ1-3
abundance: -
v_gene: TRBV9
CDR3nt: TGTGCCAGCAGCGTAGGATCAGGGACTGGAAACACCATATATTTT
CDR3aa: CASSVGSGTGNTIYF

len: 15
d_gene: TRBD1
j_gene: TRBJ1-5
abundance: -
v_gene: TRBV3-1/TRBV3-2
CDR3nt: TGTGCCAGCAGCCAAACAGGGGCTATAAATCAGCCCCAGCATTTT
CDR3aa: CASSQTGAINQPQHF

len: 15
d_gene: -
j_gene: TRBJ2-1
abundance: -
v_gene: TRBV7-2
CDR3nt: TGTGCCAGCAGCTCACCGGTAGCGGTTTACAATGAGCAGTTCTTC
CDR3aa: CASSSPVAVYNEQFF

len: 15
d_gene: -
j_gene: TRBJ2-2
abundance: -
v_gene: TRBV2
CDR3nt: TGTGCCAGCAGTGAAGCGCTTCAGGGGATCGGGGAGCTGTTTTTT
CDR3aa: CASSEALQGIGELFF

len: 16
d_gene: TRBD1
j_gene: TRBJ2-4
abundance: -
v_gene: TRBV5-4
CDR3nt: TGTGCCAGCAGCTTAACAGGGGACGTAGCCAAAAACATTCAGTACTTC
CDR3aa: CASSLTGDVAKNIQYF

len: 14
d_gene: -
j_gene: TRBJ1-2
abundance: -
v_gene: TRBV6-6
CDR3nt: TGTGCCAGCAGTTACGGGGAGGGAAACTATGGCTACACCTTC
CDR3aa: CASSYGEGNYGYTF